These 9 T cell receptor beta chains share one sample of origin, sequenced in a study of CD8+ T cells in alopecia areata. Extracted RNA was reverse transcribed, and the resulting cDNA served as sequencing template. Some clones are missing from TCRdb's copy, which holds only in-frame ones; the method was immunoSEQ multiplex PCR. The table shows around 19,000 clones, with 60% to 70% occurring only once. Sorting separated CD25+CD127- cells from the CD4+ cells of roughly five patients. The sequencing input was CD4+ Tregs sorted from blood. These receptors came from a human donor with alopecia areata.

V usage is TRBV2 and J usage is TRBJ1-1; D not certain. CDR3 length equals 13 residues. The germline gives CDR1 SNHLY, CDR2 FYNNEI. V was cut by 1 base and J by 0 bases, with 3 bases left in between. The CDR3 loop is CASSEGVNTEAFF. The CDR3 bases are TGTGCCAGCAGTGAAGGGGTGAACACTGAAGCTTTCTTT.

The chain combines TRBV15 with TRBJ2-4; TRBD1 or TRBD2 may be the D gene (5 bases each). Germline loops: CDR1 LNHNV, CDR2 YYDKDF (reference sequence). V lost 0 bases to trimming and J lost 9 bases, with 24 bases between them. The CDR3 spans 18 residues. CDR3 DNA sequence: TGTGCCACCAGCAGAGATCTGAAGGGGCGAGGGGTTCTGGCCATTCAGTACTTC. Translation gives CATSRDLKGRGVLAIQYF.

V usage is TRBV6-1 and J usage is TRBJ1-1; D is unresolved. The CDR3 length is 13 residues. Per germline, CDR1 MNHNS and CDR2 SASEGT. V was cut by 2 bases and J by 1 base, with 5 bases left in between. Here the CDR3 DNA reads TGTGCCAGCAGTGAAAGACAGAACACTGAAGCTTTCTTT. As protein: CASSERQNTEAFF.

V usage is TRBV7-9 and J usage is TRBJ2-1, with 15 bases that match TRBD2. The germline V gene has CDR1 SEHNR and CDR2 FQNEAQ (reference sequence). This CDR3 spans 15 amino acids. Germline trimming cut 5 bases from V and 13 bases from J; bases unmatched to any gene: 9. The CDR3 here is CASSPLGLAGGPQFF. The CDR3 DNA follows: TGTGCCAGCAGCCCTCTCGGACTAGCGGGAGGGCCTCAGTTCTTC.

This clone was seen a few times. The CDR3 nucleotides read TGTGCCAGCAGCCAACTAACTCGGAGCTCCTACAATGAGCAGTTCTTC. It is translated as CASSQLTRSSYNEQFF. The chain combines TRBV14 with TRBJ2-1; D remains unclear. Trimming removed 2 bases from V and 0 bases from J, with 11 bases in between. CDR3 length equals 16 residues. CDR1 and CDR2 (germline): SGHDN, FVKESK.

V is TRBV4-2 and J is TRBJ2-7; the D gene is possibly TRBD1 (6 bases). V was trimmed by 3 bases and J by 3 bases, leaving 12 bases between them. The CDR3 contains 14 residues. Germline lookup yields CDR1 LGHNA and CDR2 YNFKEQ. Here the CDR3 reads CASSQPLQGYEQYF. CDR3 bases: TGTGCCAGCAGCCAGCCCCTACAGGGCTACGAGCAGTACTTC.

The gene calls are TRBV4-1 and TRBJ2-5, with 7 bases matching TRBD2. Germline lookup yields CDR1 MGHRA and CDR2 YSYEKL. V shed 4 bases, J shed 2 bases, and the junction held 7 bases outside the gene matches. CDR3 length: 15 amino acids. Written as DNA, the CDR3 is TGCGCCAGCAGCCCGGGAGGTAGCGGTCAAGAGACCCAGTACTTC. This translates into CASSPGGSGQETQYF.

This clone occurred a few times. The rearrangement links TRBV2 to TRBJ2-7; D is undetermined. CDR1 and CDR2 from the germline V gene are SNHLY and FYNNEI. With 4 bases removed from V and 0 bases from J, the gap between germline ends came to 7 bases. This CDR3 spans 13 amino acids. The CDR3 region is CASSVTFSYEQYF. CDR3 bases: TGTGCCAGCAGTGTCACCTTCTCCTACGAGCAGTACTTC. The whole variable domain, filled in from reference TRBV2 and TRBJ2-7, reads EPEVTQTPSHQVTQMGQEVILRCVPISNHLYFYWYRQILGQKVEFLVSFYNNEISEKSEIFDDQFSVERPDGSNFTLKIRSTKLEDSAMYFCASSVTFSYEQYFGPGTRLTVT.

The genes are TRBV27 and TRBJ1-5; the D gene is possibly TRBD1 (6 bases). V lost 6 bases and J lost 2, with 11 bases in between. The CDR3 spans 14 residues. The germline V gene has CDR1 MNHEY and CDR2 SMNVEV (reference sequence). The CDR3 is CASRERQGNQPQHF. For the CDR3, the DNA is TGTGCCAGCAGGGAGAGACAGGGCAATCAGCCCCAGCATTTT.